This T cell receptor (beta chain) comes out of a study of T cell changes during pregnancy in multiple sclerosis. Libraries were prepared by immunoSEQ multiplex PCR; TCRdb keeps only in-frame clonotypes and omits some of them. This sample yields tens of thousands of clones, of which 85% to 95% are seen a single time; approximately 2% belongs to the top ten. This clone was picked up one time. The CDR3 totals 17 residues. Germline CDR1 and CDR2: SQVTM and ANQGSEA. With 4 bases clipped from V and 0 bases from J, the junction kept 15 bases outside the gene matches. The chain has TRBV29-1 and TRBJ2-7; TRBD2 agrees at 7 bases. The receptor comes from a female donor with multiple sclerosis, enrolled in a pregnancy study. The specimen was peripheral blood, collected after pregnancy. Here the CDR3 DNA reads TGCAGCGTTGTCCCGACGGTTAGCGGGTCTAACTCCTACGAGCAGTACTTC. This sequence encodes CSVVPTVSGSNSYEQYF.